Listed below are T cell receptor beta chains from one sample, sequenced in a study of blood T cell repertoires in COVID-19. Here immunoSEQ multiplex PCR was the method, and the copy in TCRdb shows in-frame clones only, minus some. The data hold about 34,000 clones, with around 86% observed a single time. The sample comprised peripheral blood. The origin of the receptors is an older woman with active COVID-19. Each CDR3 is given with its conserved first and last residue. Each record gives: CDR3 protein, V gene, J gene.

cdr3_aa: CASSLKTLEAFF; v_call: TRBV7-9; j_call: TRBJ1-1
cdr3_aa: CASSQDPRENYGYTF; v_call: TRBV3-1/TRBV3-2; j_call: TRBJ1-2
cdr3_aa: CASSWDSSYEQYF; v_call: TRBV5-4; j_call: TRBJ2-7
cdr3_aa: CASSRTLGVGEQYF; v_call: TRBV5-4; j_call: TRBJ2-7
cdr3_aa: CAWSVRGTEETQYF; v_call: TRBV30; j_call: TRBJ2-5
cdr3_aa: CASTPGLATSYEQYF; v_call: TRBV2; j_call: TRBJ2-7
cdr3_aa: CASSPRAGRKFF; v_call: TRBV7-2; j_call: TRBJ2-1
cdr3_aa: CASSPGTGGASNEKLFF; v_call: TRBV18; j_call: TRBJ1-4
cdr3_aa: CASSPGLVNEQFF; v_call: TRBV7-9; j_call: TRBJ2-1
cdr3_aa: CASSPPGYEQYF; v_call: TRBV18; j_call: TRBJ2-7
cdr3_aa: CASSLRDEQFF; v_call: TRBV11-3; j_call: TRBJ2-1
cdr3_aa: CASGSGQGRDTQYF; v_call: TRBV11-3; j_call: TRBJ2-3
cdr3_aa: CASSQDAQGYEKLFF; v_call: TRBV4-2; j_call: TRBJ1-4
cdr3_aa: CASSSKQGIGTEAFF; v_call: TRBV5-1; j_call: TRBJ1-1
cdr3_aa: CSASRLAVYNEQFF; v_call: TRBV20-1; j_call: TRBJ2-1
cdr3_aa: CASSQGRDRVSSGNTIYF; v_call: TRBV4-1; j_call: TRBJ1-3
cdr3_aa: CASSVGTGSLAETQYF; v_call: TRBV6-1; j_call: TRBJ2-5
cdr3_aa: CASSSSLATGELFF; v_call: TRBV7-8; j_call: TRBJ2-2
cdr3_aa: CASSLRVGRYNEQFF; v_call: TRBV18; j_call: TRBJ2-1
cdr3_aa: CASAGYMNTEAFF; v_call: TRBV12-3/TRBV12-4; j_call: TRBJ1-1
cdr3_aa: CASSSYSVPQSYNEQFF; v_call: TRBV11-2; j_call: TRBJ2-1
cdr3_aa: CASSFTSGGPLGTDTQYF; v_call: TRBV7-2; j_call: TRBJ2-3
cdr3_aa: CASSKLFVRGVTGYGYTF; v_call: TRBV28; j_call: TRBJ1-2
cdr3_aa: CASSEAPTGNQPQHF; v_call: TRBV6-1; j_call: TRBJ1-5
cdr3_aa: CAIRDNQETQYF; v_call: TRBV10-3; j_call: TRBJ2-5
cdr3_aa: CAWSGGGRTSGRPSSYNEQFF; v_call: TRBV30; j_call: TRBJ2-1
cdr3_aa: CASSQGATNYGYTF; v_call: TRBV14; j_call: TRBJ1-2
cdr3_aa: CAIKGTSGGPETQYF; v_call: TRBV10-3; j_call: TRBJ2-5
cdr3_aa: CASSPVLAEQETQYF; v_call: TRBV18; j_call: TRBJ2-5
cdr3_aa: CASSPKKQGLTDTQYF; v_call: TRBV4-2; j_call: TRBJ2-3
cdr3_aa: CASTATRHGTEAFF; v_call: TRBV27; j_call: TRBJ1-1
cdr3_aa: CASSQKVAEQYF; v_call: TRBV2; j_call: TRBJ2-7
cdr3_aa: CSVAFLGLSKETQYF; v_call: TRBV29-1; j_call: TRBJ2-5
cdr3_aa: CASSPGQGNSPLHF; v_call: TRBV18; j_call: TRBJ1-6
cdr3_aa: CASSQAPGGSLHEQYF; v_call: TRBV4-2; j_call: TRBJ2-7
cdr3_aa: CATSRDINEQFF; v_call: TRBV15; j_call: TRBJ2-1
cdr3_aa: CASSQAYGARGGETQYF; v_call: TRBV4-1; j_call: TRBJ2-5
cdr3_aa: CASSRGTGDTIYF; v_call: TRBV14; j_call: TRBJ1-3
cdr3_aa: CASSESGYEQYF; v_call: TRBV6-1; j_call: TRBJ2-7
cdr3_aa: CASSFYRDAGTEAFF; v_call: TRBV9; j_call: TRBJ1-1
cdr3_aa: CATSARTGSYNEQFF; v_call: TRBV15; j_call: TRBJ2-1
cdr3_aa: CASSSSVGVHEQYF; v_call: TRBV11-2; j_call: TRBJ2-7
cdr3_aa: CASSVVPSGSFYEQYF; v_call: TRBV6-1; j_call: TRBJ2-7
cdr3_aa: CSASKGGGSGYNEQFF; v_call: TRBV20-1; j_call: TRBJ2-1
cdr3_aa: CASSLGPNSGNTIYF; v_call: TRBV5-1; j_call: TRBJ1-3
cdr3_aa: CASSYTGGPGELFF; v_call: TRBV6-6; j_call: TRBJ2-2
cdr3_aa: CASSSGNYGYTF; v_call: TRBV4-1; j_call: TRBJ1-2
cdr3_aa: CAWSAGTGGSPLHF; v_call: TRBV30; j_call: TRBJ1-6
cdr3_aa: CASSLGLAGYEQFF; v_call: TRBV11-3; j_call: TRBJ2-1
cdr3_aa: CASSAGTGGAEGYTF; v_call: TRBV27; j_call: TRBJ1-2